This entry features one T cell receptor (beta chain) sequence. Patients chosen for sequencing had shown CD8+CD57+ cell expansion by flow cytometry. These data originate in a study of CD8+CD57+ T cells in acquired aplastic anemia. Germline V lookup: CDR1 KGHDR, CDR2 SFDVKD. V dropped 3 bases and J dropped 0 bases, with 8 bases sitting between them. The CDR3 extends over 15 amino acids. Using genomic DNA as the template, TCR beta VDJ and CDR3 profiling was carried out. TCRdb re-derived calls from the reads in MiXCR, one entry per CDR3 protein. The sample includes approximately 120,000 distinct CDR3 sequences, 30% to 45% of them seen just once.

Sequencing input: sorted CD4+, CD8+, or CD8+CD57+ T cells (not recorded which) from PBMCs. The chain links TRBV24-1 to TRBJ2-1; D gene ambiguous. This TCR came from a human donor with aplastic anemia. In DNA, the CDR3 is TGTGCCACCAGTGATAACGTTGGCTCCTACAATGAGCAGTTCTTC. Translating it yields CATSDNVGSYNEQFF.